These 32 T cell receptor beta chains were all obtained from the same sample, sequenced in a study of T cell responses to AZD1222 COVID-19 vaccine. TCRdb keeps only in-frame clones here, not all; method: immunoSEQ multiplex PCR. The data contain 130,000 or so clones, approximately 91% of them singletons. The sequenced sample was peripheral blood, obtained 28 days after the second AZD1222 dose. The receptors derive from an adult who received the AZD1222 COVID-19 vaccine.

This chain joins TRBV4-1 and TRBJ2-1; maybe TRBD2 (6 bases). The V end lost 3 bases, the J end lost 5 bases, and 17 bases lay between the germline ends. This CDR3 region has 16 residues. Germline assignment: CDR1 MGHRA and CDR2 YSYEKL. CDR3 in amino acids: CASSQPGTGTNNEQFF. For the CDR3, the DNA is TGCGCCAGCAGCCAGCCGGGGACTGGAACGAACAATGAGCAGTTCTTC.

This sequence joins TRBV11-2 and TRBJ1-4; D possibly corresponds to TRBD1 (5 bases). With 3 bases removed from V and 5 bases from J, the gap between germline ends came to 13 bases. The CDR3 covers 15 residues. The germline V gene has CDR1 SGHAT and CDR2 FQNNGV. The CDR3 is CASSFSGWENEKLFF. The CDR3 coding sequence is TGTGCCAGCAGCTTTTCAGGGTGGGAAAATGAAAAACTGTTTTTT.

The V call is TRBV12-3 or TRBV12-4, the J call TRBJ1-5, with D perhaps matching TRBD1 (6 bases). This CDR3 is 13 amino acids long. V gave up 4 bases and J gave up 5 bases, with 9 bases separating them. For the CDR3, the DNA is TGTGCCAGCAGTTCCGAGGGGGATCAGCCCCAGCATTTT. This codes for CASSSEGDQPQHF.

This chain uses TRBV28 with TRBJ2-3; D is possibly TRBD2 (6 bases). The CDR3 consists of 16 residues. CDR1 and CDR2 (germline): MDHEN, SYDVKM. The ends were cut back, 4 bases at V and 5 bases at J, with 19 bases in the middle. The CDR3 spells CASSSLAAPRGDTQYF. The CDR3 region has the DNA TGTGCCAGCAGTTCGTTAGCGGCCCCCCGGGGAGATACGCAGTATTTT.

The chain joins TRBV6-5 to TRBJ2-1, with TRBD2 matching over 7 bases. This CDR3 has 15 residues. CDR1 and CDR2 (germline): MNHEY, SVGAGI. Unmatched junction bases numbered 3, after V lost 2 bases and J lost 2 bases. The CDR3 nucleotides are TGTGCCAGCAGTTACCGGGGGGACGCCTACAATGAGCAGTTCTTC. Residues: CASSYRGDAYNEQFF.

The sample holds a few counts of this clone. The CDR3 loop is CASKGYRGGYEQYF. The CDR3 region has the DNA TGTGCCAGCAAAGGGTACAGGGGGGGGTACGAGCAGTACTTC. The chain uses TRBV6-5 and TRBJ2-7; tentatively, D is TRBD1 (8 bases). CDR1 is MNHEY, CDR2 SVGAGI, per germline. The CDR3 contains 14 residues. V lost 7 bases and J lost 4, with 17 bases in between.

The chain has TRBV4-3 and TRBJ2-6, with 8 bases aligning to TRBD1. After removal of 3 bases from V and 3 bases from J, the junction contained 1 base not matched to a gene. CDR3 size: 15 residues. The germline V gene has CDR1 LGHNA and CDR2 YSLEER. Here the CDR3 DNA reads TGCGCCAGCAGCCAGGACAGGGTTGGGGCCAACGTCCTGACTTTC. This translates into CASSQDRVGANVLTF.

The CDR3, as DNA: TGTGCCAGCAGCTCAAGGGGGACTAGCACAGATACGCAGTATTTT. Translation: CASSSRGTSTDTQYF. The gene calls are TRBV11-3 and TRBJ2-3; D is perhaps TRBD1 or TRBD2 (6 bases each). The germline CDR1 and CDR2 sequences are SGHNT and YENEEA. Deletions cut 4 bases from V and 0 bases from J, with 11 bases between. There are 15 residues in the CDR3.

This clone is a singleton in its sample. The rearrangement joins TRBV6-4 to TRBJ2-2; 8 nucleotides match TRBD1. The CDR3 totals 15 residues. V shed 0 bases, J shed 3 bases, and the junction held 0 bases outside the gene matches. From germline, CDR1 is MRHNA and CDR2 SNTAGT. The CDR3 region has the DNA TGTGCCAGCAGTGACTCGACAGGGGACACCGGGGAGCTGTTTTTT. Translating it yields CASSDSTGDTGELFF.

V is TRBV18 and J is TRBJ1-3; no clear D. The CDR3 contains 15 residues. Trimming pared 3 bases from V and 0 bases from J, leaving 9 bases between. The germline V gene has CDR1 KGHSH and CDR2 LQKENI. The CDR3, as DNA: TGTGCCAGCTCACCTGACATCACCTCTGGAAACACCATATATTTT. Its translation: CASSPDITSGNTIYF.

The chain is built from TRBV3-1 (or the pseudogene TRBV3-2) and TRBJ2-2; D possibly corresponds to TRBD1 (5 bases). V lost 4 bases and J lost 0, with 12 bases in between. Per germline, CDR1 LGHDT and CDR2 YNNKEL (reference sequence). This CDR3 comprises 16 residues. In DNA form, the CDR3 reads TGTGCCAGCAGCCGGGGCAGCGCCGCGAACACCGGGGAGCTGTTTTTT. Translating it yields CASSRGSAANTGELFF.

V and J are TRBV7-9 and TRBJ1-2, with D possibly TRBD1 on 6 matching bases. The germline V and J ends were trimmed by 5 bases and 4 bases, with 11 bases remaining between them. The CDR3 extends over 13 amino acids. The V gene's germline CDR1 is SEHNR and CDR2 FQNEAQ (reference sequence). This CDR3 reads CASSATGTYGYTF. In DNA, the CDR3 is TGTGCCAGCAGCGCCACAGGGACCTATGGCTACACCTTC.

V and J are TRBV5-1 and TRBJ2-7, with TRBD1 matching 11 bases. The CDR3 sequence is 15 residues long. The germline V gene has CDR1 SGHRS and CDR2 YFSETQ. V was pared by 3 bases and J by 6 bases, with 8 bases of the junction left unmatched. The CDR3 here is CASSWTPGQGGEQYF. CDR3 sequence (DNA): TGCGCCAGCAGCTGGACCCCGGGACAGGGGGGCGAGCAGTACTTC.

The chain recombines TRBV6-4 with TRBJ2-5; tentative D call: TRBD2 (6 bases). CDR1 is MRHNA and CDR2 is SNTAGT in the germline V gene. The V end lost 4 bases, the J end lost 5 bases, and 23 bases lay between the germline ends. The CDR3 is 17 amino acids. CDR3 amino acids: CASSGRAQGPHRETQYF. CDR3 bases: TGTGCCAGCAGTGGGAGGGCTCAAGGGCCTCATCGGGAGACCCAGTACTTC.

The chain combines TRBV10-1 with TRBJ2-3; D might be TRBD2 (5 bases). V shed 3 bases and J shed 6 bases, with 16 bases lying between them. This CDR3 has 15 residues. Germline CDR1 is WNHNN and CDR2 is SYGVQD (reference sequence). The CDR3 nucleotides are TGCGCCAGCAGTGATGGTGGGAGTGGCGTCGATACGCAGTATTTT. This codes for CASSDGGSGVDTQYF.

V is TRBV5-1 and J is TRBJ2-3; D is perhaps TRBD2 (5 bases). There are 16 residues in the CDR3. With 0 bases removed from V and 2 bases from J, the gap between germline ends came to 13 bases. Germline V lookup: CDR1 SGHRS, CDR2 YFSETQ. CDR3 sequence: CASSLALGAATDTQYF. CDR3 sequence (DNA): TGCGCCAGCAGCTTGGCCCTCGGAGCGGCCACAGATACGCAGTATTTT.

The chain has TRBV12-3 or TRBV12-4 and TRBJ2-2; no clear D gene. The CDR3 has 12 residues. V lost 6 bases and J 2 bases, leaving 4 bases between the germline ends. CDR3 in DNA: TGTGCCAGCAGGTTTAACACCGGGGAGCTGTTTTTT. It yields the protein CASRFNTGELFF.

The chain uses TRBV7-9 and TRBJ1-1; no clear D. The length of the CDR3 is 11 residues. Germline V gene lookup returns CDR1 SEHNR and CDR2 FQNEAQ (reference sequence). Trimming left V 2 bases short and J 8 bases short, with 6 bases between. CDR3 amino acids: CASSLSPEAFF. The DNA for the CDR3 is TGTGCCAGCAGCTTATCCCCCGAAGCTTTCTTT. The full variable domain, its missing parts supplied by reference TRBV7-9 and TRBJ1-1, is DTGVSQNPRHKITKRGQNVTFRCDPISEHNRLYWYRQTLGQGPEFLTYFQNEAQLEKSRLLSDRFSAERPKGSFSTLEIQRTEQGDSAMYLCASSLSPEAFFGQGTRLTVV.

V and J are TRBV9 and TRBJ1-1; unclear D gene. Germline V gene sequence: CDR1 SGDLS, CDR2 YYNGEE. The CDR3 sequence is 12 residues long. Trimming pared 2 bases from V and 4 bases from J, leaving 6 bases between. The CDR3 spells CASSVLGTEAFF. The CDR3 bases are TGTGCCAGCAGCGTGCTTGGCACTGAAGCTTTCTTT.

The chain links TRBV6-5 to TRBJ2-2; D remains ambiguous. This CDR3 contains 15 residues. Trimming stripped 0 bases from V and 1 base from J, with 6 bases between. Looked up from germline, CDR1 is MNHEY and CDR2 is SVGAGI. The CDR3 loop is CASSYSMGNTGELFF. The CDR3 DNA reads TGTGCCAGCAGTTACTCGATGGGGAACACCGGGGAGCTGTTTTTT.

The CDR3 nucleotides read TGTGCCAGCAGTGACTCTGGACTAGCGGGAGTGGGCACCGGGGAGCTGTTTTTT. This gives the protein CASSDSGLAGVGTGELFF. The chain joins TRBV6-4 to TRBJ2-2; 13 positions match TRBD2. Germline V gene data show CDR1 as MRHNA and CDR2 as SNTAGT. With V trimmed by 0 bases and J by 4 bases, 5 bases remained unmatched. The CDR3 runs 18 residues.

This sequence joins TRBV5-1 and TRBJ1-1; the D is unclear. Trimming removed 0 bases from V and 1 base from J, with 7 bases in between. The germline V gene encodes CDR1 SGHRS and CDR2 YFSETQ. The CDR3 is 14 amino acids. The CDR3, as DNA: TGCGCCAGCAGCTTGGCCTTGACGAACACTGAAGCTTTCTTT. The encoded protein is CASSLALTNTEAFF.

This chain connects TRBV7-8 to TRBJ2-1, with 7 nucleotides matching TRBD2. V dropped 3 bases and J dropped 4; count of bases not matched to a gene: 3. Germline loops: CDR1 SGHVS, CDR2 FQNEAQ. CDR3 length: 14 amino acids. Written as DNA, the CDR3 is TGTGCCAGCAGCTTGACTAGCACGTACAATGAGCAGTTCTTC. Translating it yields CASSLTSTYNEQFF.

The CDR3 DNA follows: TGTGCCAGCAGTGAGACCTCTGGGGCCAACGTCCTGACTTTC. Its protein product is CASSETSGANVLTF. The V call is TRBV2, the J call TRBJ2-6; D is ambiguous. Trimming left V 3 bases short and J 0 bases short, with 3 bases between. The CDR3 spans 14 residues. Germline V gene lookup returns CDR1 SNHLY and CDR2 FYNNEI.

The V gene is TRBV4-1, the J gene TRBJ1-4; 10 nucleotides match TRBD1. V lost 0 bases and J lost 8; bases outside the gene matches: 6. The CDR3 is made up of 16 amino acids. CDR1 MGHRA and CDR2 YSYEKL come from the germline V gene. The CDR3 reads CASSQDPGQGIEKLFF. Written as DNA, the CDR3 is TGCGCCAGCAGCCAAGATCCGGGACAGGGGATAGAAAAACTGTTTTTT.

The genes are TRBV7-9 and TRBJ2-2, with a weak D call TRBD1 (6 bases). This CDR3 region has 15 residues. The germline V gene encodes CDR1 SEHNR and CDR2 FQNEAQ (reference sequence). V was shortened by 5 bases and J by 3 bases, with 13 bases between the two germline ends. The CDR3 DNA follows: TGTGCCAGCAGCCCGGCGACAGGACACACCGGGGAGCTGTTTTTT. Amino acids: CASSPATGHTGELFF.

The gene calls are TRBV5-1 and TRBJ2-5; a possible D gene is TRBD2 (6 bases). This CDR3 has 13 amino acids. V lost 5 bases and J lost 5, with 13 bases in between. The V gene's germline CDR1 is SGHRS and CDR2 YFSETQ. CDR3 in DNA: TGCGCCAGCAGAACGGGCGGGATGGAGACCCAGTACTTC. Its protein product is CASRTGGMETQYF.

V and J are TRBV6-1 and TRBJ1-1, with D perhaps TRBD1 (6 bases). This CDR3 is built from 14 residues. Looked up from germline, CDR1 is MNHNS and CDR2 is SASEGT. V was shortened by 5 bases and J by 1 base, with 11 bases between the two germline ends. CDR3 nucleotides: TGTGCCAGCAGTCAATACAGGGAGAACACTGAAGCTTTCTTT. Its protein product is CASSQYRENTEAFF.

The genes are TRBV7-3 and TRBJ2-1; D perhaps matches TRBD1 (7 bases). The germline gives CDR1 SGHTA, CDR2 FQGTGA. The germline V and J ends were trimmed by 5 bases and 9 bases, with 11 bases remaining between them. This CDR3 contains 12 residues. The CDR3 bases are TGTGCCAGCAGCCCCCAGGGGGGTGAGCAGTTCTTC. Protein: CASSPQGGEQFF.

This clone was counted between two and nine times. The chain recombines TRBV4-1 with TRBJ1-2; D remains unclear. The CDR3 runs 15 residues. The germline gives CDR1 MGHRA, CDR2 YSYEKL. V lost 0 bases, J lost 5 bases, and 13 bases lay in between. This CDR3 reads CASSQEGINYYGYTF. The CDR3 nucleotides are TGCGCCAGCAGCCAAGAGGGGATTAACTATTATGGCTACACCTTC.

This rearrangement joins TRBV5-6 to TRBJ2-2, with no clear D. Trimming removed 4 bases at V and 5 bases at J, with 3 bases between. There are 11 residues in the CDR3. Germline-derived CDR1 and CDR2 are SGHDT and YYEEEE. The CDR3 region has the DNA TGTGCCAGCAGCGTGACCGGGGAGCTGTTTTTT. This translates into CASSVTGELFF. The full variable domain, completed using reference TRBV5-6 and TRBJ2-2, is DAGVTQSPTHLIKTRGQQVTLRCSPKSGHDTVSWYQQALGQGPQFIFQYYEEEERQRGNFPDRFSGHQFPNYSSELNVNALLLGDSALYLCASSVTGELFFGEGSRLTVL.

The V call is TRBV30, the J call TRBJ1-1; TRBD1 agrees at 9 bases. Losses at the gene ends were 3 bases for V and 5 bases for J; bases not matched to a gene: 4. Germline CDR1 and CDR2: GTSNPN and SVGIG (reference sequence). CDR3 size: 13 residues. The CDR3 spells CAWRDRGRTEAFF. The CDR3 bases are TGTGCCTGGAGAGACAGGGGGAGGACTGAAGCTTTCTTT.